The rows below give T cell receptor beta chains drawn from one sample of a study of radiotherapy plus CTLA-4 blockade in lung cancer. The method was immunoSEQ multiplex PCR; TCRdb's version includes in-frame clones alone and lacks a portion of them. The table has tens of thousands of clones, roughly 81% seen once. This specimen was peripheral blood, taken from a patient treated with radiotherapy plus ipilimumab. These receptors were collected from a human donor with non-small cell lung cancer whose response to radiotherapy plus ipilimumab could not be evaluated. The CDR3 runs from the conserved cysteine through the conserved F or W. Fields, in order: V gene, clone size, D gene, J gene, CDR3 protein, CDR3 DNA. D genes are given only for firm matches. Size values are once, few and many counts, or a class for expanded clones, and some rows have none.

TRBV6-6,-,TRBD1,TRBJ1-2,CASRSSTGGAGYGYTF,TGTGCCAGCAGGTCCTCTACAGGGGGCGCTGGCTATGGCTACACCTTC
TRBV25-1,-,TRBD1,TRBJ1-2,CASSETGTGANYGYTF,TGTGCCAGCAGTGAAACGGGGACAGGGGCTAACTATGGCTACACCTTC
TRBV28,once,TRBD1,TRBJ2-7,CASRARQGAAYEQYF,TGTGCCAGCAGAGCTCGACAGGGGGCGGCCTACGAGCAGTACTTC
TRBV9,-,-,TRBJ2-6,CASSLTQGMGANVLTF,TGTGCCAGCAGCCTCACCCAGGGGATGGGGGCCAACGTCCTGACTTTC
TRBV18,-,-,TRBJ1-3,CASSPGPSGNTIYF,TGTGCCAGCTCACCTGGGCCCTCTGGAAACACCATATATTTT
TRBV6-5,-,TRBD1,TRBJ2-7,CASSYVTGAYEQYF,TGTGCCAGCAGTTACGTGACAGGGGCCTACGAGCAGTACTTC
TRBV28,once,-,TRBJ1-5,CASGSIQNSNQPQHF,TGTGCCAGCGGTTCAATACAAAATAGCAATCAGCCCCAGCATTTT
TRBV6-5,-,-,TRBJ1-2,CASSYSGGASGYTF,TGTGCCAGCAGTTACTCGGGGGGGGCGTCTGGCTACACCTTC
TRBV18,-,TRBD1,TRBJ1-2,CASSLGQEYGYTF,TGTGCCAGCTCACTAGGACAGGAATATGGCTACACCTTC
TRBV5-1,-,-,TRBJ2-2,CASETGNTGELFF,TGCGCCAGTGAGACAGGGAACACCGGGGAGCTGTTTTTT
TRBV27,-,-,TRBJ1-5,CASRTRGDNQPQHF,TGTGCCAGCCGGACCCGGGGAGACAATCAGCCCCAGCATTTT
TRBV19,-,TRBD1,TRBJ1-5,CASTLRDRDNQPQHF,TGTGCCAGTACCCTGCGGGACAGGGACAATCAGCCCCAGCATTTT
TRBV4-1,-,TRBD1,TRBJ1-2,CASSHTTGGNYGYTF,TGCGCCAGCAGCCACACTACAGGGGGTAACTATGGCTACACCTTC
TRBV9,-,-,TRBJ1-1,CASKGDTEAFF,TGTGCCAGCAAGGGGGACACTGAAGCTTTCTTT
TRBV7-3,-,TRBD2,TRBJ2-3,CASSLGLATDTQYF,TGTGCCAGCAGCCTCGGACTAGCAACAGATACGCAGTATTTT
TRBV29-1,-,-,TRBJ1-2,CSVEFSDSDRYGYTF,TGCAGCGTGGAGTTTTCTGACAGTGATCGTTATGGCTACACCTTC
TRBV29-1,-,TRBD1,TRBJ2-7,CSVTGGVSYEQYF,TGCAGCGTCACAGGGGGAGTCTCCTACGAGCAGTACTTC
TRBV27,-,TRBD2,TRBJ2-7,CASSLSGAPYEQYF,TGTGCCAGCAGTTTAAGCGGGGCCCCCTACGAGCAGTACTTC
TRBV6-5,-,TRBD1,TRBJ1-2,CASSPGQGVNYGYTF,TGTGCCAGCAGTCCTGGTCAGGGGGTGAACTATGGCTACACCTTC
TRBV5-1,-,TRBD1,TRBJ1-4,CASSLDRGGEKLFF,TGCGCCAGCAGCTTGGACAGGGGTGGTGAAAAACTGTTTTTT
TRBV7-8,-,-,TRBJ1-4,CASSLGSIPTNEKLFF,TGTGCCAGCAGCTTAGGCAGTATCCCAACTAATGAAAAACTGTTTTTT
TRBV7-2,once,TRBD1,TRBJ1-6,CASSLGSDRGYSPLHF,TGTGCCAGCAGCTTAGGGAGTGACAGGGGGTATTCACCCCTCCACTTT
TRBV4-3,-,-,TRBJ2-1,CASPLRYERTVNYNEQFF,TGCGCCAGCCCCCTGAGATACGAGCGGACCGTGAATTACAATGAGCAGTTCTTC
TRBV4-1,-,TRBD1,TRBJ1-2,CASSPPGTGGNGYTF,TGCGCCAGCAGCCCCCCCGGGACAGGGGGAAATGGCTACACCTTC
TRBV6-1,-,TRBD1,TRBJ1-5,CASTGQANQPQHF,TGTGCCAGCACGGGACAGGCAAATCAGCCCCAGCATTTT
TRBV5-1,few,-,TRBJ1-3,CASSLLGSSGNTIYF,TGCGCCAGCAGCCTACTAGGGAGTTCTGGAAACACCATATATTTT
TRBV6-1,-,TRBD1,TRBJ2-5,CASGTGGAETQYF,TGTGCCAGCGGGACAGGGGGCGCAGAGACCCAGTACTTC
TRBV28,-,-,TRBJ2-1,CASHPPRSYNEQFF,TGTGCCAGCCACCCCCCGAGATCCTACAATGAGCAGTTCTTC
TRBV19,-,-,TRBJ2-1,CASTSTHEQFF,TGTGCCAGTACCTCGACACATGAGCAGTTCTTC
TRBV7-2,-,-,TRBJ1-5,CASSRGGRNQPQHF,TGTGCCAGCAGCCGGGGGGGCCGCAATCAGCCCCAGCATTTT
TRBV2,-,-,TRBJ1-1,CASSREGMNTEAFF,TGTGCCAGCAGTAGGGAGGGAATGAACACTGAAGCTTTCTTT
TRBV28,-,TRBD1,TRBJ2-7,CASSPPGQITYEQYF,TGTGCCAGCAGTCCCCCGGGACAGATCACCTACGAGCAGTACTTC
TRBV7-8,-,TRBD1,TRBJ2-7,CASSLTPGQGTYEQYF,TGTGCCAGCAGCTTAACTCCGGGACAGGGGACCTACGAGCAGTACTTC
TRBV4-1,few,-,TRBJ1-5,CASSQEGGDNQPQHF,TGCGCCAGCAGCCAAGAAGGAGGGGACAATCAGCCCCAGCATTTT
TRBV7-9,-,-,TRBJ2-7,CASSLPRVPYEQYF,TGTGCCAGCAGCTTACCCAGGGTGCCCTACGAGCAGTACTTC
TRBV6-5,-,TRBD1,TRBJ1-1,CASSRTGVDEAFF,TGTGCCAGCTCAAGGACAGGGGTCGATGAAGCTTTCTTT
TRBV4-2,-,-,TRBJ2-7,CASSPNVVAPEQYF,TGTGCCAGCAGCCCAAACGTGGTAGCGCCCGAGCAGTACTTC
TRBV19,-,TRBD1,TRBJ1-1,CATTNGQGDYEAFF,TGTGCCACCACCAACGGACAGGGCGACTATGAAGCTTTCTTT
TRBV28,-,-,TRBJ1-1,CASSRPVNTEAFF,TGTGCCAGCAGTCGTCCGGTGAACACTGAAGCTTTCTTT
TRBV5-4,-,-,TRBJ2-5,CASSLGGAQETQYF,TGTGCCAGCAGCTTGGGTGGGGCGCAAGAGACCCAGTACTTC
TRBV4-1,-,-,TRBJ2-2,CASSQVTGLNTGELFF,TGCGCCAGCAGCCAAGTAACAGGGTTAAACACCGGGGAGCTGTTTTTT
TRBV28,-,TRBD1,TRBJ1-4,CASSLPGQVPTNEKLFF,TGTGCCAGCAGTTTACCAGGACAGGTTCCAACTAATGAAAAACTGTTTTTT